Listed below are T cell receptor beta chains from one sample, sequenced in a study of blood T cell repertoires in COVID-19. The table came from immunoSEQ multiplex PCR; TCRdb's copy has only in-frame clones and leaves some out. Here the sample spans fewer than 200,000 clones, 83% being singletons. Sequencing was done on a sample of peripheral blood. The receptors originated from a woman aged 80 or older with acute or convalescent COVID-19. The CDR3 runs from the conserved cysteine through the conserved F or W. Fields, in order: J gene, V gene, CDR3 protein.

>TRBJ2-1|TRBV7-2
CASSFGLVLGNEQFF
>TRBJ2-5|TRBV27
CASSLSRAGGETQYF
>TRBJ1-1|TRBV6-2/TRBV6-3
CASSYSIRRRYTEAFF
>TRBJ2-3|TRBV7-2
CASSLSPQGFDTQYF
>TRBJ2-7|TRBV5-1
CASSLDQGADSRLYF
>TRBJ2-3|TRBV11-3
CASSAGGSTDTQYF
>TRBJ1-2|TRBV29-1
CSADEGRGAGYTF
>TRBJ2-7|TRBV19
CASSIALAEVLRTTEQYF
>TRBJ2-1|TRBV5-4
CASSRGLAGGYNEQFF
>TRBJ1-5|TRBV5-6
CASSRDRVNQPQHF
>TRBJ1-1|TRBV28
CASSLRGNTEAFF
>TRBJ2-2|TRBV6-4
CASRLDRGPGELFF
>TRBJ2-7|TRBV5-6
CASSLPTGSYEQYF
>TRBJ1-2|TRBV7-9
CASSLGSYDGYTF
>TRBJ2-7|TRBV7-2
CASSPGWTYEQYF
>TRBJ1-4|TRBV6-1
CASSEDRVTNEKLFF
>TRBJ1-2|TRBV27
CASSPGQNYGYTF
>TRBJ2-2|TRBV7-3
CASSNRLAGTGELFF
>TRBJ1-1|TRBV6-5
CASSYEFGTEAFF
>TRBJ2-1|TRBV2
CASRDGTSGGYNEQFF
>TRBJ2-2|TRBV4-3
CASSLRSLMGLAGANTGELFF
>TRBJ2-7|TRBV30
CAWGETAPDEQYF
>TRBJ2-4|TRBV5-4
CASSSAPGPGSVIQYF
>TRBJ1-1|TRBV7-2
CASSADRATEAFF
>TRBJ2-1|TRBV30
CAWSVQGVDEQFF
>TRBJ1-6|TRBV6-5
CASSLNRGSDSPLHF
>TRBJ1-6|TRBV2
CASSDQTWGFLHF
>TRBJ2-1|TRBV5-1
CASSSRTSGGAVEQFF
>TRBJ2-3|TRBV3-1/TRBV3-2
CASSQGLRGGTDTQYF
>TRBJ2-1|TRBV7-9
CASSPTYNEQFF
>TRBJ2-1|TRBV2
CASSEWGLAGGPEQFF
>TRBJ1-5|TRBV9
CASSVDPTGNQPQHF
>TRBJ2-1|TRBV2
CASSLRPLGGASYNEQFF
>TRBJ1-1|TRBV9
CASSPPGQRMNTEAFF
>TRBJ2-2|TRBV10-3
CASAGNTGELFF
>TRBJ2-5|TRBV7-2
CASSLDGSGGPETQYF
>TRBJ2-7|TRBV10-2
CASRVAGVPNEQYF
>TRBJ2-7|TRBV9
CASGGGTGYEQYF
>TRBJ1-2|TRBV4-1
CASSQDSAGGSNYGYTF
>TRBJ1-4|TRBV15
CATSRPRGTGEKLFF
>TRBJ1-4|TRBV6-5
CASRGGATNEKLFF
>TRBJ1-5|TRBV19
CASSSQGLGNQPQHF
>TRBJ2-1|TRBV5-4
CASSLVGSGRSSYNEQFF
>TRBJ2-7|TRBV18
CASSPSGNYEQYF